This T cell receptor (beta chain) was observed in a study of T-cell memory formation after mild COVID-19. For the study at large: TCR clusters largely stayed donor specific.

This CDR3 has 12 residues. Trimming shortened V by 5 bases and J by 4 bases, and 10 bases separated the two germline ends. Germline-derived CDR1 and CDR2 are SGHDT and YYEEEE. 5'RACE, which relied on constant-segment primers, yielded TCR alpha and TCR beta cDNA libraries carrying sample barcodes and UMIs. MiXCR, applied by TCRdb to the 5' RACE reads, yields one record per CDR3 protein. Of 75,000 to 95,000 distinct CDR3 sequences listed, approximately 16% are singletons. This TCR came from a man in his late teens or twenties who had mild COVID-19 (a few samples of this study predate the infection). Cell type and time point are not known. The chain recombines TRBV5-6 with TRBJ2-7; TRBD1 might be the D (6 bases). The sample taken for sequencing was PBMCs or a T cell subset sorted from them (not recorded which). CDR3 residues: CASSRDKYEQYV. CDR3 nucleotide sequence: TGTGCCAGCAGTCGGGACAAATACGAGCAGTACGTC.